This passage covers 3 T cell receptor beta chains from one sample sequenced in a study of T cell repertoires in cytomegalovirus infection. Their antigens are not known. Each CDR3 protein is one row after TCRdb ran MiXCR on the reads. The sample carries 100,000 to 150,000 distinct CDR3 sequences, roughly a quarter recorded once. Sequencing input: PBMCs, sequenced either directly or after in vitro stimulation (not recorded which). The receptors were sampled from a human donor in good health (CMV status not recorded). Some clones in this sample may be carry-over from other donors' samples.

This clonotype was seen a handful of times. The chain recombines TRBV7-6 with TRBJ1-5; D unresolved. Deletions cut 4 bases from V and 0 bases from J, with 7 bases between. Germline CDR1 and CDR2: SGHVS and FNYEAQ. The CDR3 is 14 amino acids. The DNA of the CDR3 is TGTGCCAGCAGCTCCGGACGTAGCAATCAGCCCCAGCATTTT. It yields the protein CASSSGRSNQPQHF. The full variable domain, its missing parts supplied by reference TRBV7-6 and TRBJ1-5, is GAGVSQSPRYKVTKRGQDVALRCDPISGHVSLYWYRQALGQGPEFLTYFNYEAQQDKSGLPNDRFSAERPEGSISTLTIQRTEQRDSAMYRCASSSGRSNQPQHFGDGTRLSIL.

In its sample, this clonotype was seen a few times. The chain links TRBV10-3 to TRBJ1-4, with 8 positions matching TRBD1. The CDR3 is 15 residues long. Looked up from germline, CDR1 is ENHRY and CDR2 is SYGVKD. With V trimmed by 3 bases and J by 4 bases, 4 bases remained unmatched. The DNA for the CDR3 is TGTGCCATCAGTGATTCTGGACAGGGTAATGAAAAACTGTTTTTT. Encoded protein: CAISDSGQGNEKLFF.

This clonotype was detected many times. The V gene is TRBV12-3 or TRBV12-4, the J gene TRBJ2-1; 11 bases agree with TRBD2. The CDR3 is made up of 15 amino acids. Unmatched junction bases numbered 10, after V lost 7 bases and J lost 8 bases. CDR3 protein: CASTNSGGGSDEQFF. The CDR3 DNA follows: TGTGCCAGCACCAATAGCGGGGGGGGAAGTGATGAGCAGTTCTTC.